These T cell receptor beta chains were read from a single sample in a study of vaccination and CD4 T cells after COVID-19. Antigens of these TCRs are unknown. TCRdb ran MiXCR on the PCR reads and lists one entry per CDR3 protein. The profile covers some 20,000 distinct CDR3 sequences, with about 45% appearing a single time and about 15% taken by the ten largest. The sample taken for sequencing was CD4+ T cells from blood, cultured in vitro. The receptors originated from a human donor who had recovered from COVID-19. Both conserved end residues are part of each CDR3. The D gene is left open where the match is weak. For some rows the clone size is stated as once, few or many, or as a class when expanded; others skip it.

J gene: TRBJ1-2; D gene: TRBD1; clone size: -; V gene: TRBV7-9; CDR3 DNA: TGTGCCAGCAGCCCCGGACAGGGTAACTATGGCTACACCTTC; CDR3 protein: CASSPGQGNYGYTF
J gene: TRBJ2-1; D gene: TRBD2; clone size: once; V gene: TRBV20-1; CDR3 DNA: TGCAGTGCTAGAGGGTGGTGGACTAGCGGGGCAAATGAGCAGTTCTTC; CDR3 protein: CSARGWWTSGANEQFF
J gene: TRBJ1-5; D gene: -; clone size: -; V gene: TRBV7-8; CDR3 DNA: TGTGCCAGCAGCTTAGGGGGGTTTAAGCCCCAGCATTTT; CDR3 protein: CASSLGGFKPQHF
J gene: TRBJ2-7; D gene: TRBD1; clone size: -; V gene: TRBV19; CDR3 DNA: TGTGCCAGCGGGACAGGGGCCAACGAGCAGTACTTC; CDR3 protein: CASGTGANEQYF
J gene: TRBJ1-1; D gene: -; clone size: -; V gene: TRBV20-1; CDR3 DNA: TGCAGTGCTTCACAGGGTAACACTGAAGCTTTCTTT; CDR3 protein: CSASQGNTEAFF
J gene: TRBJ1-2; D gene: -; clone size: -; V gene: TRBV5-6; CDR3 DNA: TGTGCCAGCAGCTTGGAAAGAACCTATGGCTACACCTTC; CDR3 protein: CASSLERTYGYTF
J gene: TRBJ2-5; D gene: TRBD1; clone size: few; V gene: TRBV7-3; CDR3 DNA: TGTGCCAGCAGCACGACAGGGGGTGAGACCCAGTACTTC; CDR3 protein: CASSTTGGETQYF
J gene: TRBJ1-2; D gene: TRBD1; clone size: -; V gene: TRBV28; CDR3 DNA: TGTGCCAGCAGCTCAAGGACAGGGTGGGACTATGGCTACACCTTC; CDR3 protein: CASSSRTGWDYGYTF
J gene: TRBJ2-1; D gene: -; clone size: once; V gene: TRBV24-1; CDR3 DNA: TGTGCCACCCAAAAGGCCCCTTCCTTTTTAAACTACAATGAGCAGTTCTTC; CDR3 protein: CATQKAPSFLNYNEQFF
J gene: TRBJ2-1; D gene: TRBD1; clone size: -; V gene: TRBV20-1; CDR3 DNA: TGCAGTGCTAGCAGTGGGACAGTCTACAATGAGCAGTTCTTC; CDR3 protein: CSASSGTVYNEQFF
J gene: TRBJ1-1; D gene: -; clone size: -; V gene: TRBV10-2; CDR3 DNA: TGCGCCAGCAGTGATTTTCGGAATACTGAAGCTTTCTTT; CDR3 protein: CASSDFRNTEAFF
J gene: TRBJ2-1; D gene: TRBD2; clone size: -; V gene: TRBV12-3/TRBV12-4; CDR3 DNA: TGTGCCAGCAGCTCTCTAGCGGGGTCCTACAATGAGCAGTTCTTC; CDR3 protein: CASSSLAGSYNEQFF
J gene: TRBJ2-2; D gene: -; clone size: -; V gene: TRBV5-4; CDR3 DNA: TGTGCCAGCAGCTTGTCCGGAGGGGAGCTGTTTTTT; CDR3 protein: CASSLSGGELFF
J gene: TRBJ1-2; D gene: -; clone size: -; V gene: TRBV18; CDR3 DNA: TGTGCCAGCTCACCACTTAGTAGGGGCCCAGGATCTAACTATGGCTACACCTTC; CDR3 protein: CASSPLSRGPGSNYGYTF
J gene: TRBJ2-1; D gene: TRBD2; clone size: -; V gene: TRBV5-1; CDR3 DNA: TGCGCCAGCAGTTATACCGGGACTAGCGACAATGAGCAGTTCTTC; CDR3 protein: CASSYTGTSDNEQFF
J gene: TRBJ1-1; D gene: -; clone size: -; V gene: TRBV10-2; CDR3 DNA: TGCGCCAGCAGTCAACGAGGGACGAGCACTGAAGCTTTCTTT; CDR3 protein: CASSQRGTSTEAFF
J gene: TRBJ1-6; D gene: -; clone size: -; V gene: TRBV2; CDR3 DNA: TGTGCCAGCAGGCCGTGGGGAGGGGGTTGGTCACCCCTCCACTTT; CDR3 protein: CASRPWGGGWSPLHF
J gene: TRBJ1-6; D gene: -; clone size: -; V gene: TRBV2; CDR3 DNA: TGTGCCAGCAGTGCCGATTCTGGACATAATTCACCCCTCCACTTT; CDR3 protein: CASSADSGHNSPLHF
J gene: TRBJ2-3; D gene: -; clone size: -; V gene: TRBV18; CDR3 DNA: TGTGCCAGCTCACACCTAGATGGCACAGATACGCAGTATTTT; CDR3 protein: CASSHLDGTDTQYF
J gene: TRBJ2-7; D gene: -; clone size: few; V gene: TRBV29-1; CDR3 DNA: TGCAGCGTTGAGCCGACAGGCTCTTCCTACGAGCAGTACTTC; CDR3 protein: CSVEPTGSSYEQYF
J gene: TRBJ2-6; D gene: -; clone size: -; V gene: TRBV4-1; CDR3 DNA: TGCGCCAGCAGCCAGGCACAGGTCTCTGGGGCCAACGTCCTGACTTTC; CDR3 protein: CASSQAQVSGANVLTF
J gene: TRBJ1-1; D gene: -; clone size: -; V gene: TRBV18; CDR3 DNA: TGTGCCAGCTCACCCGAGGGAGTCGGGGCTGAAGCTTTCTTT; CDR3 protein: CASSPEGVGAEAFF
J gene: TRBJ1-6; D gene: -; clone size: -; V gene: TRBV19; CDR3 DNA: TGTGCCAGTAGTATGTGGGGACCCCTCCACTTT; CDR3 protein: CASSMWGPLHF
J gene: TRBJ2-5; D gene: -; clone size: -; V gene: TRBV12-3/TRBV12-4; CDR3 DNA: TGTGCCAGCAGTTTGGGCGGACCCGCTGGCCAAGAGACCCAGTACTTC; CDR3 protein: CASSLGGPAGQETQYF
J gene: TRBJ1-3; D gene: -; clone size: few; V gene: TRBV6-1; CDR3 DNA: TGTGCCAGCAGGGATTTGAGAAACACCATATATTTT; CDR3 protein: CASRDLRNTIYF
J gene: TRBJ2-3; D gene: -; clone size: few; V gene: TRBV6-5; CDR3 DNA: TGTGCCAGCAGTTTGCGGCTCTGGGGCACAGATACGCAGTATTTT; CDR3 protein: CASSLRLWGTDTQYF
J gene: TRBJ1-6; D gene: TRBD1; clone size: -; V gene: TRBV28; CDR3 DNA: TGTGCCAGCAGTTCGGGACAGGATAATTCACCCCTCCACTTT; CDR3 protein: CASSSGQDNSPLHF
J gene: TRBJ2-2; D gene: TRBD2; clone size: few; V gene: TRBV7-2; CDR3 DNA: TGTGCCAGCACCCTTCAAACCTCCGGGAGGTCTACCGGGGAGCTGTTTTTT; CDR3 protein: CASTLQTSGRSTGELFF
J gene: TRBJ1-6; D gene: -; clone size: -; V gene: TRBV9; CDR3 DNA: TGTGCCAGCAGCGTAGGAAAGTCCCCCGCACGGTATTCACCCCTCCACTTT; CDR3 protein: CASSVGKSPARYSPLHF
J gene: TRBJ2-1; D gene: TRBD2; clone size: -; V gene: TRBV7-9; CDR3 DNA: TGTGCCAGCAGCTTATACGGGAGGGCCGGCAATGAGCAGTTCTTC; CDR3 protein: CASSLYGRAGNEQFF